The T cell receptor beta chain described here comes from a study of CD4 T cells in relation to SARS-CoV-2 and coronaviruses. Regarding this clone: The antigen remains unidentified.

The method was immunoSEQ multiplex PCR; TCRdb's version includes in-frame clones alone and lacks a portion of them. The top ten hold about 17% of the sample, which has 20,000 to 25,000 clones, 70% to 85% seen once. The unexposed donors gave CD4+ T cells in 2011-2018, prior to COVID-19. Isolation of CD4+ T cells took place after around 11 days in culture. The germline CDR1 and CDR2 sequences are LGHDT and YNNKEL (reference sequence). The CDR3 loop spans 14 amino acids. The V gene lost 4 bases and the J gene lost 4 bases, with 13 bases spanning the gap. Material: CD4+ T cells from PBMCs, cultured in vitro. This receptor was identified in a human donor in good health. The chain combines TRBV3-1 (or the pseudogene TRBV3-2) with TRBJ1-1, with a tentative D call TRBD1 (6 bases). CDR3 sequence: CASSLTQGRTEAFF. The CDR3 bases are TGTGCCAGCAGCCTTACACAGGGTCGCACTGAAGCTTTCTTT.